This T cell receptor beta chain was identified during a study of T cell responses to AZD1222 COVID-19 vaccine. CDR3 size: 15 residues. Trimming pared 0 bases from V and 5 bases from J, leaving 12 bases between. Germline loops: CDR1 LGHNT, CDR2 FRNRAP. With regard to this clone: Its target is unknown.

Repertoires were generated with immunoSEQ multiplex PCR, while TCRdb's copy carries only in-frame clones and drops some. The table records around 89,000 clones, approximately 91% of them present only once. Study-wide results and limits: Reportedly, nearly half the spike-specific TCRs target unmutated variant regions.

The sequenced sample was peripheral blood, obtained on day 0 of AZD1222 vaccination. This TCR derives from an adult in good health. The chain is built from TRBV12-5 and TRBJ2-3, with D possibly matching TRBD2 (5 bases). CDR3 protein: CASGLVSSLKDTQYF. The CDR3 nucleotides are TGTGCTAGTGGTTTGGTGTCTAGCTTAAAAGATACGCAGTATTTT.